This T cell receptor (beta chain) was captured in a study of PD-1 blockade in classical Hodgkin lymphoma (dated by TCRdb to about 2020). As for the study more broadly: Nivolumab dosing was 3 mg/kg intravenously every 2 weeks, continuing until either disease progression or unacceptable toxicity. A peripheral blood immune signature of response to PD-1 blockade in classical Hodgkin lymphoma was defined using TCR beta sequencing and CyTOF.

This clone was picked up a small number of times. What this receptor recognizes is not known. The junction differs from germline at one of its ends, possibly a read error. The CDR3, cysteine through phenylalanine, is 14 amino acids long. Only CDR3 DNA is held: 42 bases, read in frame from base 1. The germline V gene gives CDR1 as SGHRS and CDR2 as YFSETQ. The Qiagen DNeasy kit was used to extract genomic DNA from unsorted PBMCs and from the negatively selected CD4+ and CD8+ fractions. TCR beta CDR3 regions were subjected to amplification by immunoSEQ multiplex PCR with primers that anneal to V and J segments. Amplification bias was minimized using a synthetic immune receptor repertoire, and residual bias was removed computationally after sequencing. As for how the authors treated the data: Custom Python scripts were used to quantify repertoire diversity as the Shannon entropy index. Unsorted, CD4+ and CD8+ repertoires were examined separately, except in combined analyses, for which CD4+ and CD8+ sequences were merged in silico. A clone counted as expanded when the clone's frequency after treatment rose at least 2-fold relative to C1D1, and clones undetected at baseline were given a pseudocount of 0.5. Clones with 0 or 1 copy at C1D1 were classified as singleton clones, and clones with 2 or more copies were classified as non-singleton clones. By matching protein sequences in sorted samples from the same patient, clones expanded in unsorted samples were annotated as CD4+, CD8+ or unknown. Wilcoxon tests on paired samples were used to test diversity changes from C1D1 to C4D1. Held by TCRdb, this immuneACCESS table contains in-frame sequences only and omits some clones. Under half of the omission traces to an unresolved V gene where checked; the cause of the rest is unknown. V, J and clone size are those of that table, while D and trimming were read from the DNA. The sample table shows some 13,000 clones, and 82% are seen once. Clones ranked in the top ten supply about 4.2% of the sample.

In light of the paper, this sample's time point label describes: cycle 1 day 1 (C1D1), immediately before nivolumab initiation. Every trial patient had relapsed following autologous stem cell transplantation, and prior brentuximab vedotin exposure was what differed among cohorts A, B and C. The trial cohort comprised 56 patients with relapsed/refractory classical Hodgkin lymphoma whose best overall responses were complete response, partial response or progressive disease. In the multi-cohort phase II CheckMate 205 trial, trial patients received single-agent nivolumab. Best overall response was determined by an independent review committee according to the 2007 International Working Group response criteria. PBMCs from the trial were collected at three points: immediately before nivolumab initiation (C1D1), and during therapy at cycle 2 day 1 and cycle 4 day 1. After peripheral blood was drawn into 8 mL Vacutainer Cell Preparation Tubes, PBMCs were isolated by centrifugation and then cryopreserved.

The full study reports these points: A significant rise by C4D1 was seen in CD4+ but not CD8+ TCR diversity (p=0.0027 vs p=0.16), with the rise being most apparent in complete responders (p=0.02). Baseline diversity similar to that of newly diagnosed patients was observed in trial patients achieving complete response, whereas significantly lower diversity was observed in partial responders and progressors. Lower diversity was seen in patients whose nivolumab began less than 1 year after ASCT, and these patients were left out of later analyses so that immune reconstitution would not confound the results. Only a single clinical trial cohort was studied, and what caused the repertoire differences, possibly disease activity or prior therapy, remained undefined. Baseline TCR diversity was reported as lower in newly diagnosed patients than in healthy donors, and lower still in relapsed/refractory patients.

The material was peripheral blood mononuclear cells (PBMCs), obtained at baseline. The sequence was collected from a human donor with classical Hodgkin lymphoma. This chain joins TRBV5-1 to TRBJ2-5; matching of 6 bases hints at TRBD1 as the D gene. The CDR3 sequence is CASSLGRGQEPQYF. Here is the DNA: TGCGCCAGCAGCTTAGGCAGGGGACAAGAGCCCCAGTACTTC.